This passage covers 29 T cell receptor beta chains from one sample sequenced in a study of blood T cell repertoires in COVID-19 (dated by TCRdb to about 2020). The library relied on the immunoSEQ multiplex PCR assay. The source is immuneACCESS, and TCRdb retained only in-frame sequences with V and J called. Part of the clones is not carried over; for the studies checked, unresolved V genes explain less than half of this, and the remainder is unexplained. This sample lists about 210,000 clones; around 81% were detected once. The ten largest account for 4.3% of the sample. Sequenced material: PBMCs or T cells enriched from blood (not recorded which). Receptors were obtained from a man aged 25 to 40 with acute COVID-19.

This clone was recorded only once. The chain combines TRBV2 with TRBJ2-7; 7 bases match TRBD2. V lost 2 bases, J lost 3 bases, and 7 bases stayed unmatched. Germline CDR1 and CDR2: SNHLY and FYNNEI. This CDR3 has 15 amino acids. The CDR3 DNA reads TGTGCCAGCAGTGAATACAGCGGGGCCTACTACGAGCAGTACTTC. Amino acid sequence: CASSEYSGAYYEQYF.

The gene calls are TRBV6-5 and TRBJ1-5; no definite D call. The germline gives CDR1 MNHEY, CDR2 SVGAGI. The ends were cut back, 6 bases at V and 4 bases at J, with 13 bases in the middle. The CDR3 consists of 14 residues. CDR3 sequence: CASRWLPQNQPQHF. CDR3 bases: TGTGCCAGCAGATGGCTCCCTCAAAATCAGCCCCAGCATTTT.

The CDR3 DNA follows: TGTGCCAGCAGCCGTGTAGGGACAACCAACGAGCAGTACTTC. Protein product: CASSRVGTTNEQYF. This chain joins TRBV6-5 and TRBJ2-7; D possibly corresponds to TRBD1 (6 bases). The germline CDR1 and CDR2 sequences are MNHEY and SVGAGI. V was pared by 6 bases and J by 5 bases, with 17 bases between. The CDR3 contains 14 residues.

The rearrangement uses TRBV5-1 and TRBJ2-1; possibly TRBD2 for D (6 bases). Trimming stripped 4 bases from V and 1 base from J, with 15 bases between. CDR1 and CDR2 from the germline V gene are SGHRS and YFSETQ. The CDR3 has 16 amino acids. CDR3 sequence reads: CASSPLWGVSYNEQFF. CDR3 coding DNA: TGCGCCAGCAGCCCACTATGGGGGGTGTCCTACAATGAGCAGTTCTTC.

The V gene is TRBV12-5, the J gene TRBJ1-2; D gene ambiguous. This CDR3 is built from 14 residues. V was cut by 1 base and J by 4 bases, with 10 bases left in between. The germline CDR1 and CDR2 sequences are LGHNT and FRNRAP. The CDR3 is CASGLELGSYGYTF. DNA of the CDR3: TGTGCTAGTGGTTTGGAACTGGGCAGCTATGGCTACACCTTC.

The rearrangement links TRBV2 to TRBJ1-4; 9 bases fit TRBD1. CDR1 and CDR2 from the germline V gene are SNHLY and FYNNEI. The CDR3 length is 14 residues. Trimming cost V 6 bases and J 7 bases; bases outside gene matches: 6. The CDR3 sequence is CASRQQGAGEKLFF. In DNA form, the CDR3 reads TGTGCCAGCAGGCAACAGGGGGCAGGTGAAAAACTGTTTTTT.

A single count supports this clone. The gene calls are TRBV6-5 and TRBJ1-4; D gene uncertain. Germline CDR1 is MNHEY and CDR2 is SVGAGI. The CDR3 has 13 residues. V shed 8 bases and J shed 3 bases, with 10 bases lying between them. CDR3 residues: CASREYPNEKLFF. In DNA form, the CDR3 reads TGTGCCAGCCGGGAGTACCCTAATGAAAAACTGTTTTTT.

This rearrangement joins TRBV9 to TRBJ1-4, with D possibly matching TRBD1 (5 bases). V lost 0 bases and J lost 2, with 17 bases in between. Per germline, CDR1 SGDLS and CDR2 YYNGEE. The length of the CDR3 is 18 residues. The CDR3 DNA reads TGTGCCAGCAGCGTAGGCCCGGGGGAAAGACCGACTAATGAAAAACTGTTTTTT. It translates to CASSVGPGERPTNEKLFF.

The V and J genes are TRBV11-2 and TRBJ1-5, with D uncertain. The length of the CDR3 is 13 residues. The germline CDR1 and CDR2 sequences are SGHAT and FQNNGV. V gave up 1 base and J gave up 7 bases, with 8 bases separating them. CDR3 bases: TGTGCCAGCAGCTTAGGGCTGGAGCAGCCCCAGCATTTT. It translates to CASSLGLEQPQHF.

This chain connects TRBV5-1 to TRBJ2-5; 8 bases align to TRBD2. This CDR3 is built from 17 residues. The trim removed 1 base at V and 5 bases at J, leaving 13 bases unmatched. The germline CDR1 and CDR2 sequences are SGHRS and YFSETQ. CDR3 coding DNA: TGCGCCAGCAGCTTGAACAGCGGGGGCTCAGGCCCGGAGACCCAGTACTTC. Protein: CASSLNSGGSGPETQYF. Full variable domain (outside the CDR3, taken from reference TRBV5-1 and TRBJ2-5): KAGVTQTPRYLIKTRGQQVTLSCSPISGHRSVSWYQQTPGQGLQFLFEYFSETQRNKGNFPGRFSGRQFSNSRSEMNVSTLELGDSALYLCASSLNSGGSGPETQYFGPGTRLLVL.

V is TRBV27 and J is TRBJ2-3; 9 bases align to TRBD2. Germline loops: CDR1 MNHEY, CDR2 SMNVEV (reference sequence). Trimming at V came to 5 bases and at J to 2 bases, leaving 11 bases not matched to a gene. The CDR3 covers 17 residues. The CDR3 DNA is TGTGCCAGCAGTCCGACTTCAGCGGGGGGTGTCACAGATACGCAGTATTTT. Its protein is CASSPTSAGGVTDTQYF.

The chain uses TRBV9 and TRBJ1-2; D unclear. V lost 0 bases and J 0 bases, leaving 9 bases between the germline ends. The CDR3 length is 15 residues. Germline CDR1 and CDR2: SGDLS and YYNGEE. CDR3 DNA: TGTGCCAGCAGCGTAGACCCAGCGTCTAACTATGGCTACACCTTC. Translated, it gives CASSVDPASNYGYTF.

The chain employs TRBV11-2 and TRBJ2-4; tentative D call: TRBD2 (5 bases). This CDR3 comprises 13 residues. Germline CDR1 reads SGHAT; CDR2 reads FQNNGV. V lost 5 bases and J 9 bases, leaving 14 bases between the germline ends. The DNA of the CDR3 is TGTGCCAGCAGCCCCGCAAGTCGGGGCATTCAGTACTTC. Its protein is CASSPASRGIQYF.

In regard to this clone: The sample holds other DNA sequences that translate to the same CDR3. The CDR3 is CASSLQGTYEQYF. CDR3 nucleotide sequence: TGTGCCAGCAGTTTGCAGGGGACCTACGAGCAGTACTTC. The chain carries TRBV12-3 or TRBV12-4 and TRBJ2-7; a weak D match, TRBD1 (6 bases). The CDR3 contains 13 residues. V was trimmed by 3 bases and J by 2 bases, leaving 8 bases between them.

The chain carries TRBV7-9 and TRBJ2-3, with a weak D call TRBD1 (5 bases). This CDR3 contains 15 residues. Per germline, CDR1 SEHNR and CDR2 FQNEAQ (reference sequence). Trimming cost V 1 base and J 6 bases, with 14 bases left between them. The CDR3 nucleotides are TGTGCCAGCAGCTTAGTAGTAGGGGCCTACGATACGCAGTATTTT. This sequence encodes CASSLVVGAYDTQYF.

The chain employs TRBV16 and TRBJ2-5, with 13 bases that match TRBD2. The CDR3 is made up of 15 amino acids. V dropped 4 bases and J dropped 2; count of bases not matched to a gene: 1. Germline CDR1 is KGHSY and CDR2 is FQNENV. The CDR3 region is CASSRTSGGQETQYF. The CDR3 nucleotides read TGTGCCAGCAGCCGGACTAGCGGGGGTCAAGAGACCCAGTACTTC. Together with reference TRBV16 and TRBJ2-5, the CDR3 gives the full variable domain: GEEVAQTPKHLVRGEGQKAKLYCAPIKGHSYVFWYQQVLKNEFKFLISFQNENVFDETGMPKERFSAKCLPNSPCSLEIQATKLEDSAVYFCASSRTSGGQETQYFGPGTRLLVL.

The rearrangement uses TRBV7-9 and TRBJ1-1; TRBD1 agrees at 7 bases. J was trimmed by 3 bases and V by 4 bases; bases with no gene match: 5. Germline V lookup: CDR1 SEHNR, CDR2 FQNEAQ (reference sequence). This CDR3 comprises 14 residues. CDR3 nucleotides: TGTGCCAGCAGCTGGGGACAGTCGGACACTGAAGCTTTCTTT. Its protein is CASSWGQSDTEAFF.

In this sample, this clone turned up a few times. V is TRBV5-1 and J is TRBJ1-4; the D gene is possibly TRBD1 (5 bases). With 4 bases removed from V and 3 bases from J, the gap between germline ends came to 16 bases. This CDR3 has 16 amino acids. Germline CDR1 and CDR2: SGHRS and YFSETQ. The CDR3 reads CASSRIPGDPNEKLFF. CDR3 bases: TGCGCCAGCAGCCGTATTCCGGGGGATCCTAATGAAAAACTGTTTTTT.

The chain joins TRBV27 to TRBJ2-7; 8 bases map to TRBD1. V gave up 6 bases and J gave up 1 base; unmatched junction bases: 5. This CDR3 has 14 residues. The germline V gene encodes CDR1 MNHEY and CDR2 SMNVEV (reference sequence). Written as DNA, the CDR3 is TGTGCCAGCAGCCTCAGGGGGCGGTCCTACGAGCAGTACTTC. Residues: CASSLRGRSYEQYF.

This sequence joins TRBV28 and TRBJ2-7; TRBD1 matches at 9 bases. The J segment lost 1 base and the V segment lost 4 bases, leaving 8 bases of the junction unmatched. The CDR3 contains 16 residues. In germline, CDR1 is MDHEN, CDR2 SYDVKM. The CDR3 protein is CASSSSGTGNSYEQYF. The CDR3 DNA reads TGTGCCAGCAGTTCCTCAGGGACAGGGAATTCCTACGAGCAGTACTTC.

This clone occurred a few times. The chain employs TRBV5-1 and TRBJ1-1; tentative D call: TRBD1 (6 bases). V lost 1 base and J 5 bases, leaving 12 bases between the germline ends. The CDR3 is 14 amino acids. Germline lookup yields CDR1 SGHRS and CDR2 YFSETQ. As DNA, the CDR3 is TGCGCCAGCAGCTTGAATAACAGGGAGACTGAAGCTTTCTTT. It yields the protein CASSLNNRETEAFF.

This chain links TRBV4-1 with TRBJ1-2, with 9 nucleotides matching TRBD1. The CDR3 length is 15 residues. The V gene end was trimmed by 1 base and the J gene end by 8 bases; junction bases not matched to a gene: 8. Per germline, CDR1 MGHRA and CDR2 YSYEKL. CDR3 loop: CASSQVSRTGDGYTF. The DNA for the CDR3 is TGCGCCAGCAGCCAAGTGAGTAGGACAGGGGACGGCTACACCTTC.

V usage is TRBV7-6 and J usage is TRBJ2-4, with D unresolved. Trimming took off 1 base at V and 2 bases at J, with 9 bases between the two ends. This CDR3 comprises 15 residues. Germline loops: CDR1 SGHVS, CDR2 FNYEAQ. The CDR3, as DNA: TGTGCCAGCAGCTTAGGGAGTCTTCCCAAAAACATTCAGTACTTC. Amino acid sequence: CASSLGSLPKNIQYF.

This chain connects TRBV24-1 to TRBJ1-5, with TRBD1 matching over 8 bases. V lost 2 bases to trimming and J lost 4 bases; unmatched junction nucleotides: 6. Germline CDR1 reads KGHDR; CDR2 reads SFDVKD. This CDR3 is 16 amino acids long. Here the CDR3 reads CATSDSRTGKNQPQHF. The CDR3 nucleotides are TGTGCCACCAGTGATTCCCGGACAGGGAAGAATCAGCCCCAGCATTTT.

This clone was observed a single time. J is TRBJ1-6 and V is TRBV6-4; 8 positions match TRBD1. CDR1 and CDR2 from the germline V gene are MRHNA and SNTAGT. The length of the CDR3 is 15 residues. The V segment lost 5 bases and the J segment 5 bases; nucleotides outside the gene matches: 5. CDR3 nucleotides: TGTGCCAGCAGTCAGGGGGCCGGCGATAATTCACCCCTCCACTTT. It specifies CASSQGAGDNSPLHF.

This clone was seen more than once but under ten times. The V gene is TRBV4-2, the J gene TRBJ1-2; possibly TRBD1 for D (6 bases). The CDR3 is 13 amino acids. Germline CDR1 is LGHNA and CDR2 is YNFKEQ. Trimming removed 4 bases from V and 7 bases from J, with 13 bases in between. The CDR3 reads CASSLGGAGGYTF. In DNA form, the CDR3 reads TGTGCCAGCAGCCTCGGGGGGGCCGGTGGCTACACCTTC.

With regard to this clone: This may be a read error, as it is one base from a much larger clone. V gene TRBV2 combines with J gene TRBJ2-3; 13 nucleotides agree with TRBD2. This CDR3 contains 15 residues. With V trimmed by 4 bases and J by 3 bases, 1 base remained unmatched. Germline V gene lookup returns CDR1 SNHLY and CDR2 FYNNEI. In DNA, the CDR3 is TGTGCCAGCAGTGGACTAGCGGGGGGAACAGATACGCAGTATTTT. It yields the protein CASSGLAGGTDTQYF. Looking up the rest from reference TRBV2 and TRBJ2-3 gives the full variable domain: EPEVTQTPSHQVTQMGQEVILRCVPISNHLYFYWYRQILGQKVEFLVSFYNNEISEKSEIFDDQFSVERPDGSNFTLKIRSTKLEDSAMYFCASSGLAGGTDTQYFGPGTRLTVL.

The genes are TRBV6-5 and TRBJ1-3; D gene uncertain. Trimming removed 6 bases from V and 0 bases from J, with 12 bases in between. CDR3 size: 15 residues. The V gene's germline CDR1 is MNHEY and CDR2 SVGAGI. CDR3 DNA: TGTGCCAGCAGAGCGGACGCCAGCTCTGGAAACACCATATATTTT. It codes for CASRADASSGNTIYF.

This clone was recorded once. The chain employs TRBV10-3 and TRBJ2-7; 8 bases line up with TRBD1. Trimming cost V 3 bases and J 3 bases; bases outside gene matches: 4. This CDR3 region has 14 residues. The germline gives CDR1 ENHRY, CDR2 SYGVKD. This CDR3 is CAISDRTGIYEQYF. The CDR3 nucleotides are TGTGCCATCAGTGATAGGACAGGGATCTACGAGCAGTACTTC.